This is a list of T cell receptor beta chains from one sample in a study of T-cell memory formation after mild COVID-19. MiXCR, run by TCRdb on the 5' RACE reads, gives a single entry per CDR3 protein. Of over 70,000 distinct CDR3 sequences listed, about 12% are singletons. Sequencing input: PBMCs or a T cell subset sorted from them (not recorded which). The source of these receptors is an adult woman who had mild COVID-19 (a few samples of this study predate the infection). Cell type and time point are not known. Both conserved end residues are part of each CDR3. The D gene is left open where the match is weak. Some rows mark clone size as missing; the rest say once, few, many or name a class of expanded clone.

cdr3_nt: TGCAGTGCTAGAGCCCCGGGACTAGGGGGCCCCTACAATGAGCAGTTCTTC; cdr3_aa: CSARAPGLGGPYNEQFF; clone_size: few; v_call: TRBV20-1; d_call: NA; j_call: TRBJ2-1
cdr3_nt: TGTGCCAGCAGGACAGACTACTATGGCTACACCTTC; cdr3_aa: CASRTDYYGYTF; clone_size: NA; v_call: TRBV12-3/TRBV12-4; d_call: NA; j_call: TRBJ1-2
cdr3_nt: TGTGCCAGCCTGGGGTCCCACACCGGGGAGCTGTTTTTT; cdr3_aa: CASLGSHTGELFF; clone_size: NA; v_call: TRBV6-5; d_call: NA; j_call: TRBJ2-2
cdr3_nt: TGTGCCAGCAGTCCCCGAGGGGGGCCGAACACTGAAGCTTTCTTT; cdr3_aa: CASSPRGGPNTEAFF; clone_size: NA; v_call: TRBV6-5; d_call: NA; j_call: TRBJ1-1
cdr3_nt: TGTGCCACCAGGGAGGGCTGGAACACAGATACGCAGTATTTT; cdr3_aa: CATREGWNTDTQYF; clone_size: few; v_call: TRBV24-1; d_call: NA; j_call: TRBJ2-3
cdr3_nt: TGTGCCAGCTCGTTCGAGGGGTGGAGAATGAACACTGAAGCTTTCTTT; cdr3_aa: CASSFEGWRMNTEAFF; clone_size: NA; v_call: TRBV18; d_call: NA; j_call: TRBJ1-1
cdr3_nt: TGCGCCAGCAGCTTGGATCGGGAGACCCAGTACTTC; cdr3_aa: CASSLDRETQYF; clone_size: few; v_call: TRBV5-1; d_call: NA; j_call: TRBJ2-5
cdr3_nt: TGTGCCAGCAGCTCCTTAGCGGGGGAGGATACCGGGGAGCTGTTTTTT; cdr3_aa: CASSSLAGEDTGELFF; clone_size: few; v_call: TRBV5-4; d_call: TRBD2; j_call: TRBJ2-2
cdr3_nt: TGTGCCAGCAGAAAGGGGGAGGGGGGGTGGAATACGCAGTATTTT; cdr3_aa: CASRKGEGGWNTQYF; clone_size: few; v_call: TRBV11-2; d_call: NA; j_call: TRBJ2-3
cdr3_nt: TGTGCCATCAGTGAAAGTGACTCCGAACAGTTCTTC; cdr3_aa: CAISESDSEQFF; clone_size: few; v_call: TRBV10-3; d_call: NA; j_call: TRBJ2-1
cdr3_nt: TGCGCCAGCAGCCAAGACAGATCCTACGAGCAGTACTTC; cdr3_aa: CASSQDRSYEQYF; clone_size: few; v_call: TRBV4-1; d_call: NA; j_call: TRBJ2-7
cdr3_nt: TGCAGCGTTACCTTGGTCCACGAGCAGTACTTC; cdr3_aa: CSVTLVHEQYF; clone_size: few; v_call: TRBV29-1; d_call: NA; j_call: TRBJ2-7
cdr3_nt: TGCAGCGTTGATTCCCGCGGGACGGACTACGAGCAGTACTTC; cdr3_aa: CSVDSRGTDYEQYF; clone_size: few; v_call: TRBV29-1; d_call: NA; j_call: TRBJ2-7
cdr3_nt: TGCAGCGTTGTTCGGGGGACAGATACGCAGTATTTT; cdr3_aa: CSVVRGTDTQYF; clone_size: NA; v_call: TRBV29-1; d_call: NA; j_call: TRBJ2-3
cdr3_nt: TGTGCCAGCAGTGAACCTCCCGAAAAACTGTTTTTT; cdr3_aa: CASSEPPEKLFF; clone_size: few; v_call: TRBV25-1; d_call: NA; j_call: TRBJ1-4
cdr3_nt: TGTGCCAGCAGCTTAGAAGAGAACACCGGGGAGCTGTTTTTT; cdr3_aa: CASSLEENTGELFF; clone_size: NA; v_call: TRBV7-9; d_call: NA; j_call: TRBJ2-2
cdr3_nt: TGTGCCAGCAGCGTGCGCATTACGGAGGTGGATGAGCAGTTCTTC; cdr3_aa: CASSVRITEVDEQFF; clone_size: many; v_call: TRBV6-2/TRBV6-3; d_call: NA; j_call: TRBJ2-1
cdr3_nt: TGTGCCAGCAGCTGGGGACTAGCGGGACAAGAGACCCAGTACTTC; cdr3_aa: CASSWGLAGQETQYF; clone_size: NA; v_call: TRBV7-9; d_call: TRBD2; j_call: TRBJ2-5
cdr3_nt: TGTGCCAGCAGCTTAGTTGAAGCTTTCTTT; cdr3_aa: CASSLVEAFF; clone_size: few; v_call: TRBV11-1; d_call: NA; j_call: TRBJ1-1
cdr3_nt: TGTGCCACCGGTCGGTGGGCTAGCGGGATACAAGAGACCCAGTACTTC; cdr3_aa: CATGRWASGIQETQYF; clone_size: NA; v_call: TRBV15; d_call: TRBD2; j_call: TRBJ2-5
cdr3_nt: TGCGCCAGCAGCCAAGAGGCTCGCGACTACCATCAGCCCCAGCATTTT; cdr3_aa: CASSQEARDYHQPQHF; clone_size: few; v_call: TRBV4-1; d_call: NA; j_call: TRBJ1-5
cdr3_nt: TGCGCCAGCAGCCATGGGCCCGGTGGGGGACAGGTTAAGAGGAACACTGAAGCTTTCTTT; cdr3_aa: CASSHGPGGGQVKRNTEAFF; clone_size: few; v_call: TRBV4-1; d_call: TRBD1; j_call: TRBJ1-1
cdr3_nt: TGTGCCAGCAGCTTGGAAGGGGGCGTCCTCTACGAGCAGTACTTC; cdr3_aa: CASSLEGGVLYEQYF; clone_size: NA; v_call: TRBV5-5; d_call: TRBD1; j_call: TRBJ2-7
cdr3_nt: TGTGCCGTAATGGAGGGGGCCTACGAGCAGTACTTC; cdr3_aa: CAVMEGAYEQYF; clone_size: NA; v_call: TRBV7-2; d_call: NA; j_call: TRBJ2-7
cdr3_nt: TGTGCCACCGGCCCAGGCCCGGACAGGGGCCCCTACGAGCAGTACTTC; cdr3_aa: CATGPGPDRGPYEQYF; clone_size: few; v_call: TRBV24-1; d_call: TRBD1; j_call: TRBJ2-7
cdr3_nt: TGCGCCAGCAGGCTAACCCCAGGGACAGTCTATGGCTACACCTTC; cdr3_aa: CASRLTPGTVYGYTF; clone_size: few; v_call: TRBV4-1; d_call: TRBD1; j_call: TRBJ1-2
cdr3_nt: TGTGCCACCAGCGCGGGATTCTCCTACAATGAGCAGTTCTTC; cdr3_aa: CATSAGFSYNEQFF; clone_size: NA; v_call: TRBV24-1; d_call: NA; j_call: TRBJ2-1
cdr3_nt: TGTGCCTGGAGTGACGGGACAGGCAGTAATGAGCAGTTCTTC; cdr3_aa: CAWSDGTGSNEQFF; clone_size: few; v_call: TRBV30; d_call: TRBD1; j_call: TRBJ2-1